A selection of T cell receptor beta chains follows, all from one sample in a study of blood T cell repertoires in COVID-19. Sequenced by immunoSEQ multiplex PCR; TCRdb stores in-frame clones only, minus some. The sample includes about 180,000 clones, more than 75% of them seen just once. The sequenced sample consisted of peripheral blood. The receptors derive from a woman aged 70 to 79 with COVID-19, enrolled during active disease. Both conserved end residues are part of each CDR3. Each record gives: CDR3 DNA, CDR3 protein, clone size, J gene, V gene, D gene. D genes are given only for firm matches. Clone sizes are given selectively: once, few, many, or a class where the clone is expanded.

DNA: TGTGCCAGCAGCTTAGCACTAGCGGGAGGGACCCCAAAGATCTACGAGCAGTACTTC
CDR3: CASSLALAGGTPKIYEQYF
size: .
J: TRBJ2-7
V: TRBV11-3
D: TRBD2

DNA: TGTGCCAGCAGCGTAGTTCCTAGCCCGGCAGATACGCAGTATTTT
CDR3: CASSVVPSPADTQYF
size: .
J: TRBJ2-3
V: TRBV9
D: .

DNA: TGTGCCAGCAGCCGAGGGGGGGGCGGCGCCTGGGAGCAGTACTTC
CDR3: CASSRGGGGAWEQYF
size: .
J: TRBJ2-7
V: TRBV3-1/TRBV3-2
D: .

DNA: TGTGCCAGCAGCGACCGGAGCCGGGCTTTCTTT
CDR3: CASSDRSRAFF
size: .
J: TRBJ1-1
V: TRBV7-8
D: .

DNA: TGTGCCAGCAGTGAGGGGTCGGACTTCACCGGTGAGCAGTTCTTC
CDR3: CASSEGSDFTGEQFF
size: .
J: TRBJ2-1
V: TRBV6-4
D: .

DNA: TGTGCCACCAGCAGAGATCCCGGGGGTGGAAACACCATATATTTT
CDR3: CATSRDPGGGNTIYF
size: .
J: TRBJ1-3
V: TRBV15
D: .

DNA: TGTGCCAGCAGCGTAGAAGCGGGCACAGATACGCAGTATTTT
CDR3: CASSVEAGTDTQYF
size: .
J: TRBJ2-3
V: TRBV9
D: .

DNA: TGTGCCTGGTCATTTGGGGGGAGTCTCTCTGGGGCCAACGTCCTGACTTTC
CDR3: CAWSFGGSLSGANVLTF
size: .
J: TRBJ2-6
V: TRBV30
D: .

DNA: TGTGCCAGCAGCTTAACTTCCTTAAACACTGAAGCTTTCTTT
CDR3: CASSLTSLNTEAFF
size: once
J: TRBJ1-1
V: TRBV11-3
D: .

DNA: TGTGCCATCAGTGAGGAAGCAGGGATGAACACTGAAGCTTTCTTT
CDR3: CAISEEAGMNTEAFF
size: .
J: TRBJ1-1
V: TRBV10-3
D: .

DNA: TGTGCCAGCAGCCAAGATCCCGGGACTAGCGGGACAAGAGCTACGAGGCAGTACTTC
CDR3: CASSQDPGTSGTRATRQYF
size: .
J: TRBJ2-7
V: TRBV14
D: TRBD2

DNA: TGTGCCATCAGCGAAGGCGGGAGTGGTGGCTACACCTTC
CDR3: CAISEGGSGGYTF
size: .
J: TRBJ1-2
V: TRBV10-3
D: .

DNA: TGTGCCAGCAGCGCCGGGACAGGGCATTTAAGTGAGCAGTTCTTC
CDR3: CASSAGTGHLSEQFF
size: .
J: TRBJ2-1
V: TRBV7-9
D: TRBD1

DNA: TGTGCCAGTAGTTATAGGGTTGTAGCGGGGTCCCTTTTGGATGAGCAGTTCTTC
CDR3: CASSYRVVAGSLLDEQFF
size: .
J: TRBJ2-1
V: TRBV19
D: TRBD2

DNA: TGTGCCAGCAGACAGGGGGCGAGTGGCTACACCTTC
CDR3: CASRQGASGYTF
size: .
J: TRBJ1-2
V: TRBV12-3/TRBV12-4
D: TRBD1

DNA: TGTGCCAGCAGCCAAGAAGAGCGGGGGTCGGTCGGCTACACCTTC
CDR3: CASSQEERGSVGYTF
size: .
J: TRBJ1-2
V: TRBV14
D: .

DNA: TGTGCCAGCAGCTTCACTTTCGGGGATCCCAATGGCTACACCTTC
CDR3: CASSFTFGDPNGYTF
size: .
J: TRBJ1-2
V: TRBV5-6
D: .

DNA: TGTGCCAGCAGCTCGCCGGTTGTTGGTGCAACTAATGAAAAACTGTTTTTT
CDR3: CASSSPVVGATNEKLFF
size: .
J: TRBJ1-4
V: TRBV7-8
D: .

DNA: TGTGCCAGCAGACATGGACAGGGCGGGGATGGCTACACCTTC
CDR3: CASRHGQGGDGYTF
size: .
J: TRBJ1-2
V: TRBV28
D: TRBD1

DNA: TGTGCCAGCGGGGCCCGACCCAATGAGCAGTTCTTC
CDR3: CASGARPNEQFF
size: .
J: TRBJ2-1
V: TRBV9
D: .

DNA: TGTGCCAGCAGACAAACAGGGGTGTATCAGCCCCAGCATTTT
CDR3: CASRQTGVYQPQHF
size: .
J: TRBJ1-5
V: TRBV28
D: TRBD1

DNA: TGTGCCAGCTCCAACGGGGGGGTGGGCGAGCAGTACTTC
CDR3: CASSNGGVGEQYF
size: .
J: TRBJ2-7
V: TRBV6-5
D: TRBD2

DNA: TGTGCCAGCAGTTTCGTAGCGGATGAGACCCAGTACTTC
CDR3: CASSFVADETQYF
size: .
J: TRBJ2-5
V: TRBV12-3/TRBV12-4
D: .

DNA: TGCGCCAGCAGCAGCACCCCGGGACTAGCGGGAGATAACTCCTACAATGAGCAGTTCTTC
CDR3: CASSSTPGLAGDNSYNEQFF
size: .
J: TRBJ2-1
V: TRBV5-1
D: TRBD2

DNA: TGTGCCAGCAGCTTAGGATTCGAGCGGGAGTTTTACGAGCAGTACTTC
CDR3: CASSLGFEREFYEQYF
size: .
J: TRBJ2-7
V: TRBV5-5
D: TRBD2

DNA: TGCAGCGTTGAGGTCGTCAGGGGGCGCGGAACCGGGGAGCTGTTTTTT
CDR3: CSVEVVRGRGTGELFF
size: .
J: TRBJ2-2
V: TRBV29-1
D: TRBD1

DNA: TGCGCCAGCAGCTCCGGGACTAGCGGGAGCGAGCAGTACTTC
CDR3: CASSSGTSGSEQYF
size: once
J: TRBJ2-7
V: TRBV5-1
D: TRBD2

DNA: TGTGCCAGCAGTGCCCCTCGCGGGAGGGTCGGCACAGATACGCAGTATTTT
CDR3: CASSAPRGRVGTDTQYF
size: .
J: TRBJ2-3
V: TRBV28
D: TRBD2

DNA: TGTGCCAGCAGCTTATCAGGGGGAGGTCAGCCCCAGCATTTT
CDR3: CASSLSGGGQPQHF
size: .
J: TRBJ1-5
V: TRBV7-9
D: TRBD1

DNA: TGCGCCAGCAGACCCCGGCTGGGTGGGACTAGCTCCTACGAGCAGTACTTC
CDR3: CASRPRLGGTSSYEQYF
size: once
J: TRBJ2-7
V: TRBV5-1
D: TRBD2

DNA: TGTGCCAGCATTGAAGCGGCGGACGGGGAAAAACTGTTTTTT
CDR3: CASIEAADGEKLFF
size: .
J: TRBJ1-4
V: TRBV28
D: .

DNA: TGTGCCAGCAGTGATTACGGGACCGGGGAGCTGTTTTTT
CDR3: CASSDYGTGELFF
size: .
J: TRBJ2-2
V: TRBV25-1
D: .

DNA: TGCGCCAGCAGCTGGGGACTAGCGGGAGAAAATGAGCAGTTCTTC
CDR3: CASSWGLAGENEQFF
size: .
J: TRBJ2-1
V: TRBV5-1
D: TRBD2

DNA: TGTGCCAGCAGCGGCAGGGGGAGTGACATTCAGTACTTC
CDR3: CASSGRGSDIQYF
size: .
J: TRBJ2-4
V: TRBV5-4
D: TRBD1

DNA: TGTGCCAGCAGTTACTCGAAAGGGGAGCCCCAGCATTTT
CDR3: CASSYSKGEPQHF
size: .
J: TRBJ1-5
V: TRBV6-5
D: .

DNA: TGCGCCAGCAGCCAAGGGGTTAGCGGGAGTTTTCACAATGAGCAGTTCTTC
CDR3: CASSQGVSGSFHNEQFF
size: .
J: TRBJ2-1
V: TRBV4-1
D: TRBD2

DNA: TGTGCCAGCAGCATAAGCGGGACCCAAGAGACCCAGTACTTC
CDR3: CASSISGTQETQYF
size: .
J: TRBJ2-5
V: TRBV7-3
D: TRBD2

DNA: TGTGCCAGCTACTCGAATGAGCAGTTCTTC
CDR3: CASYSNEQFF
size: .
J: TRBJ2-1
V: TRBV6-5
D: .

DNA: TGTGCCAGCAGTTACTCACTAGCCGGTCATGTGAATGAGCAGTTCTTC
CDR3: CASSYSLAGHVNEQFF
size: .
J: TRBJ2-1
V: TRBV6-2/TRBV6-3
D: .

DNA: TGTGCCAGCAGCTCTGGGGGGTTTGAAAAACTGTTTTTT
CDR3: CASSSGGFEKLFF
size: .
J: TRBJ1-4
V: TRBV5-5
D: .

DNA: TGTGCCAGCAGCTTATCGGACAGGGTCTACGAGCAGTACTTC
CDR3: CASSLSDRVYEQYF
size: .
J: TRBJ2-7
V: TRBV7-2
D: TRBD1

DNA: TGTGCCAGCAGTTACGGCAGGGGGAGAAATCAGCCCCAGCATTTT
CDR3: CASSYGRGRNQPQHF
size: .
J: TRBJ1-5
V: TRBV6-2/TRBV6-3
D: TRBD1

DNA: TGTGCCAGTAGTATAAGGACTAGCGGGACCTACAATGAGCAGTTCTTC
CDR3: CASSIRTSGTYNEQFF
size: .
J: TRBJ2-1
V: TRBV19
D: TRBD2

DNA: TGTGCCACCAGTGATCCAGGTAGGAATGAGCAGTTCTTC
CDR3: CATSDPGRNEQFF
size: .
J: TRBJ2-1
V: TRBV24-1
D: .

DNA: TGTGCCAGCAGCCCGAACAGGGGTGTAGGCTACGAGCAGTACTTC
CDR3: CASSPNRGVGYEQYF
size: once
J: TRBJ2-7
V: TRBV7-2
D: TRBD1

DNA: TGTGCCATCAGTGCGGCAGGGGCCGCCCCCAGTACGCAGTATTTT
CDR3: CAISAAGAAPSTQYF
size: .
J: TRBJ2-3
V: TRBV10-3
D: .

DNA: TGTGCCAGCAGCATACCTACTAGCGGGGCAAACTACAATGAGCAGTTCTTC
CDR3: CASSIPTSGANYNEQFF
size: .
J: TRBJ2-1
V: TRBV11-3
D: TRBD2

DNA: TGTGCCAGCACCCCCGGGGGTCGAATCGGTTCACCCCTCCACTTT
CDR3: CASTPGGRIGSPLHF
size: many
J: TRBJ1-6
V: TRBV6-5
D: .

DNA: TGTGCCAGCAGTCTTACAGGGGGGCCTGAAGCTTTCTTT
CDR3: CASSLTGGPEAFF
size: .
J: TRBJ1-1
V: TRBV27
D: TRBD1